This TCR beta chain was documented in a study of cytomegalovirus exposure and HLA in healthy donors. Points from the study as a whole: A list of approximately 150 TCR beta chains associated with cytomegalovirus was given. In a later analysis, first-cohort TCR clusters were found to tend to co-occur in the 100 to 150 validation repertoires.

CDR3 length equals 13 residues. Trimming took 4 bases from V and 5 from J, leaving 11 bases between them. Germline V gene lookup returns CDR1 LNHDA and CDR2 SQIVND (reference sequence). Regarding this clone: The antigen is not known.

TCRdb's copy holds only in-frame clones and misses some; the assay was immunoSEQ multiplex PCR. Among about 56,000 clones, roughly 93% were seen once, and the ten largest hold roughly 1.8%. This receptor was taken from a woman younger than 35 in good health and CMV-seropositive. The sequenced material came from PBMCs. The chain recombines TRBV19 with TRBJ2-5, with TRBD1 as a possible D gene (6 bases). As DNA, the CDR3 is TGTGCCAGTAGTAAACAGGGTTGGGAGACCCAGTACTTC. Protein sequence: CASSKQGWETQYF. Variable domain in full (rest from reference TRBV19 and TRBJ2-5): DGGITQSPKYLFRKEGQNVTLSCEQNLNHDAMYWYRQDPGQGLRLIYYSQIVNDFQKGDIAEGYSVSREKKESFPLTVTSAQKNPTAFYLCASSKQGWETQYFGPGTRLLVL.